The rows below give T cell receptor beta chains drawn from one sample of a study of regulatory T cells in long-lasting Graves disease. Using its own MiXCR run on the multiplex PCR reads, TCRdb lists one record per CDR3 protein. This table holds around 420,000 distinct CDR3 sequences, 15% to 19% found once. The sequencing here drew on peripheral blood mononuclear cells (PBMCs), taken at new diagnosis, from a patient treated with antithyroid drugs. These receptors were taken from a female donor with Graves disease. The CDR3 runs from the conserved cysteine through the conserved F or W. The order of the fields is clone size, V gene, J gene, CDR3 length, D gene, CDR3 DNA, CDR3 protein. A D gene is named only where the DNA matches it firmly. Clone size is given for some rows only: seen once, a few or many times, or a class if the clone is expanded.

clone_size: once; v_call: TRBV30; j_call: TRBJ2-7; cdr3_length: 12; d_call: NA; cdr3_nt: TGTGCCTGGGGTCCAGATCTAAACGAGCAGTACTTC; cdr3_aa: CAWGPDLNEQYF
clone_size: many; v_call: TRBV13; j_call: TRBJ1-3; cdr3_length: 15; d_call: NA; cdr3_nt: TGTGCCAGCAGCTTTGCCCAGAACTCTGGAAACACCATATATTTT; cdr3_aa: CASSFAQNSGNTIYF
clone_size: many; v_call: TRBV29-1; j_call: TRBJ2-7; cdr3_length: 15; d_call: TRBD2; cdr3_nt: TGCAGCGTTGAAGAGGTCCAGCGGGGTACCTACGAGCAGTACTTC; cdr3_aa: CSVEEVQRGTYEQYF
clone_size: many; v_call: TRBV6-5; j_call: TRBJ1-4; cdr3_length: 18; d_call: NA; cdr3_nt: TGTGCCAGCAGTTACATAGGGGCAGGGGATGCGACTAATGAAAAACTGTTTTTT; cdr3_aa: CASSYIGAGDATNEKLFF
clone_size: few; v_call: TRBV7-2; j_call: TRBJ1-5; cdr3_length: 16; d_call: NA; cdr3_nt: TGTGCCAGCAGCCCGGGGACCCCTTATAGCAATCAGCCCCAGCATTTT; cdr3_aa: CASSPGTPYSNQPQHF
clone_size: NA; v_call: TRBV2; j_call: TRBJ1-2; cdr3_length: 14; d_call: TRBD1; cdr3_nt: TGTGCCAGCAGAACGGACAGGGGTTTAGTTGGCTACACCTTC; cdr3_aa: CASRTDRGLVGYTF
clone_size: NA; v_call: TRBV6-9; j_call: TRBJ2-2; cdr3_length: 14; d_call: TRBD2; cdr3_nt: TGTGCCAGCAGTTACTCAGCGGGGACCGGGGAGCTGTTTTTT; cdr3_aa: CASSYSAGTGELFF
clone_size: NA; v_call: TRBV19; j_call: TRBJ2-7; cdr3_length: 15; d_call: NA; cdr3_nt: TGTGCCAGTAGCAAAGACCACCTTACCGCCTACGAGCAGTACTTC; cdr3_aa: CASSKDHLTAYEQYF
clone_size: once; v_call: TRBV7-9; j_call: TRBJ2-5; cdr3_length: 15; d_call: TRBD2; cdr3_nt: TGTGCCAGCAGCCCAACCGGGACTAGCCTCGAGACCCAGTACTTC; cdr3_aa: CASSPTGTSLETQYF
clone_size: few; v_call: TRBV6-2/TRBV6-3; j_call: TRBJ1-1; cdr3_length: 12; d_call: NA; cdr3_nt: TGTGCCAGCAGTTACGTCGCTTTTGAAGCTTTCTTT; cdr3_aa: CASSYVAFEAFF
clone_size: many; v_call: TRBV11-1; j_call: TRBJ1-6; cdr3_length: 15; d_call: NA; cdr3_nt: TGTGCCAGCAGTTTGGGGACACCGAATAATTCACCCCTCCACTTT; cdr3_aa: CASSLGTPNNSPLHF
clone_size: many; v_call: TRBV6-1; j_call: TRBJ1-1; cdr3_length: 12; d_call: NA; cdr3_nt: TGTGCCAGCACTGACAGAGCCACTGAAGCTTTCTTT; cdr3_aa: CASTDRATEAFF
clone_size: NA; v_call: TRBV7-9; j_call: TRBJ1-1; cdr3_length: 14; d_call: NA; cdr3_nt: TGTGCCAGCAGCCGTCTTCAGGGGAGCACTGAAGCTTTCTTT; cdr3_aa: CASSRLQGSTEAFF
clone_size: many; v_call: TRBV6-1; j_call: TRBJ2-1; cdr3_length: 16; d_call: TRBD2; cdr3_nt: TGTGCCAGCAGTCCCCTAGCGGGAGGGCCATATAATGAGCAGTTCTTC; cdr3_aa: CASSPLAGGPYNEQFF
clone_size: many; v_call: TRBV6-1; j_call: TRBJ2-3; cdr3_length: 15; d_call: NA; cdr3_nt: TGTGCCAGCAGTGAAAGTAAGGGGGGCGCAGATACGCAGTATTTT; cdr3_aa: CASSESKGGADTQYF
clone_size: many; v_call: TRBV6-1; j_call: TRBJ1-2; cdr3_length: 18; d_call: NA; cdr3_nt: TGTGCCAGCAGACAGCTGACGGGCATAGAACCCGCTAACTATGGCTACACCTTC; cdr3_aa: CASRQLTGIEPANYGYTF
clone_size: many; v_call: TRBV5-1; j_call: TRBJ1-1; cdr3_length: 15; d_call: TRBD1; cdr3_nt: TGCGCCAGCAGCTTGACAGGGGCTTCGAACACTGAAGCTTTCTTT; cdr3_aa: CASSLTGASNTEAFF
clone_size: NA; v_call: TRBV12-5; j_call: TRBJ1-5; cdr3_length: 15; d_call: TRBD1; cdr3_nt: TGTGCTAGCACCACCGTGACAGGGCTCAATCAGCCCCAGCATTTT; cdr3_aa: CASTTVTGLNQPQHF
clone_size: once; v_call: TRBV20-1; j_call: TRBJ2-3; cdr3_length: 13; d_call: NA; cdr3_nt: TGCAGTGCTTACGGACAGAGCACAGATACGCAGTATTTT; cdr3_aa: CSAYGQSTDTQYF
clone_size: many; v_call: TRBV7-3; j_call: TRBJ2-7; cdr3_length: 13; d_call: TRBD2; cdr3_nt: TGTGCCAGCAGCTCTCTAGCGGGCGGAGAGCAGTACTTC; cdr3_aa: CASSSLAGGEQYF
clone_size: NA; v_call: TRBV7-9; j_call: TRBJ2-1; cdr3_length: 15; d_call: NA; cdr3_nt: TGTGCCAGCAGCCCTAGCTTGGGGTCCTACAATGAGCAGTTCTTC; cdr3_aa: CASSPSLGSYNEQFF
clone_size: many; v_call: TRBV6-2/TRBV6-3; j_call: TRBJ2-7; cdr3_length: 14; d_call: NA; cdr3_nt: TGTGCCAGCAGTTACTCGGCAGGTACCTACGAGCAGTACTTC; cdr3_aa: CASSYSAGTYEQYF
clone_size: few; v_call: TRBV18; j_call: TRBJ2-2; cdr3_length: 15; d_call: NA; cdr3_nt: TGTGCCAGCTCACCAGGGGGACGTCACACCGGGGAGCTGTTTTTT; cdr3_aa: CASSPGGRHTGELFF
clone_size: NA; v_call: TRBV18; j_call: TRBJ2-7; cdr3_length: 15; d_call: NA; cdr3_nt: TGTGCCAGCTCACCCCTAGCAGGACAGACATACGAGCAGTACTTC; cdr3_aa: CASSPLAGQTYEQYF
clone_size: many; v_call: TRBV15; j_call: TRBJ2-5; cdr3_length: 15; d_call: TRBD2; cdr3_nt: TGTGCCACCAGCGGAAGCCTAGCGGTCCAAGAGACCCAGTACTTC; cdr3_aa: CATSGSLAVQETQYF
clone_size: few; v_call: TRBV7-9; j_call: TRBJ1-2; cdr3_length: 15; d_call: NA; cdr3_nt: TGTGCCAGCAGGGACGACATAGGGCTGGCGTATGGCTACACCTTC; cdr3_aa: CASRDDIGLAYGYTF
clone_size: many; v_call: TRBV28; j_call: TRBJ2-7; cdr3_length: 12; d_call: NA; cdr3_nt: TGTGCCAGCAGTTTGCGGAAATACGAGCAGTACTTC; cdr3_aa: CASSLRKYEQYF
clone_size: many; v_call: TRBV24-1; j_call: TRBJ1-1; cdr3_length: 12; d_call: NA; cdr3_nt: TGTGCCACGAGTACCGGGAGGACTGAAGCTTTCTTT; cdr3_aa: CATSTGRTEAFF
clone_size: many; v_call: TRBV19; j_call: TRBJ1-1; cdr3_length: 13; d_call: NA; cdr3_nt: TGTGCCAGTAGTATAAGAGGACGCACTGAAGCTTTCTTT; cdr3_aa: CASSIRGRTEAFF
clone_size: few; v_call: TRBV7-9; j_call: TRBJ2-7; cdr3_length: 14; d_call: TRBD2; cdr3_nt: TGTGCCAGCAGCTTAAGCGCTAGCGGATACGAGCAGTACTTC; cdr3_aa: CASSLSASGYEQYF
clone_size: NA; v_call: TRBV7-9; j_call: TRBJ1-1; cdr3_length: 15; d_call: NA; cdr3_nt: TGTGCCAGCAGCTCTCTCCAAATGGGGAACACTGAAGCTTTCTTT; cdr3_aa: CASSSLQMGNTEAFF
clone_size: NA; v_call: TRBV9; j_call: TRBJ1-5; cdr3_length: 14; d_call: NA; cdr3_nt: TGTGCCAGCAGCTCCGAGGGGGGCAATCAGCCCCAGCATTTT; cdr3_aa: CASSSEGGNQPQHF
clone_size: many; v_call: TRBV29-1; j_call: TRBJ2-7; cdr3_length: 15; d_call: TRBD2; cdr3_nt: TGCAGCGTTGAAGAAAGCGGGGGCCGGGGCGGGGAGCAGTACTTC; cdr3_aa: CSVEESGGRGGEQYF
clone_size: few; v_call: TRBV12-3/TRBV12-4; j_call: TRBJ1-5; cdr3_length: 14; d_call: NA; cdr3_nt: TGTGCCAGCAGTTCCAGGGGTTTTGGTCAGCCCCAGCATTTT; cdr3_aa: CASSSRGFGQPQHF
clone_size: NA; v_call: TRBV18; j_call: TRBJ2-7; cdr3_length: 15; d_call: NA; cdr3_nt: TGTGCCAGCTCACCCATCCCTACGAAGGGTCGCGAGCAGTACTTC; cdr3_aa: CASSPIPTKGREQYF
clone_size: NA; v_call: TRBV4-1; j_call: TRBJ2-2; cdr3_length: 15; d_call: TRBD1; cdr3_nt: TGCGCCAGCAACCCCGGGACAGGGTTCACCGGGGAGCTGTTTTTT; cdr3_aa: CASNPGTGFTGELFF
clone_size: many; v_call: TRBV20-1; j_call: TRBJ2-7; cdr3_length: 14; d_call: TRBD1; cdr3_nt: TGCAGTGCTACTGGGACAGGGAGCTCCTACGAGCAGTACTTC; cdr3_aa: CSATGTGSSYEQYF
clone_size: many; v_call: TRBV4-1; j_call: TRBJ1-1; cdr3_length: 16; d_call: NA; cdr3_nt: TGCGCCAGCAGCCAAGTGGGACGGAAACTGAACACTGAAGCTTTCTTT; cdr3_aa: CASSQVGRKLNTEAFF
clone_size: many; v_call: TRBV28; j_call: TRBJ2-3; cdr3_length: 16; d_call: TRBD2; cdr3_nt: TGTGCCAGCAGTCCTGCGGGGGAGAACGAGGGAGATACGCAGTATTTT; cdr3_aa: CASSPAGENEGDTQYF
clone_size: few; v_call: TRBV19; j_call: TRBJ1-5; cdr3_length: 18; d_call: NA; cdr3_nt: TGTGCCAGTAGTACCCCGGGACGGATGGACCAGAGGGATCAGCCCCAGCATTTT; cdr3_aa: CASSTPGRMDQRDQPQHF
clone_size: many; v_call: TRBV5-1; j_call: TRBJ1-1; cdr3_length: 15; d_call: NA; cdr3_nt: TGCGCCAGCAGCTTGAGAGGGTTGGGGGGCGATGAAGCTTTCTTT; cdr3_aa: CASSLRGLGGDEAFF
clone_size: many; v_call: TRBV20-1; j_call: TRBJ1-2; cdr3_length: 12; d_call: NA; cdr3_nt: TGCAGTGCTAGAGAAGGGTGGTTTGGCTACACCTTC; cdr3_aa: CSAREGWFGYTF
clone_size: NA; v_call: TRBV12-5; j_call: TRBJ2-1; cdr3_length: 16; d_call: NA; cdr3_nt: TGTGCTAGTGGTTCCCCCCGGGGAAGCTCCTACAATGAGCAGTTCTTC; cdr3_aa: CASGSPRGSSYNEQFF
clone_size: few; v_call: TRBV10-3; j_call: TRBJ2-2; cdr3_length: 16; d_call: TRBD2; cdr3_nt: TGTGCCCTCAGCGGGCTAGCGGGAGAACTCACCGGGGAGCTGTTTTTT; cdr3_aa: CALSGLAGELTGELFF